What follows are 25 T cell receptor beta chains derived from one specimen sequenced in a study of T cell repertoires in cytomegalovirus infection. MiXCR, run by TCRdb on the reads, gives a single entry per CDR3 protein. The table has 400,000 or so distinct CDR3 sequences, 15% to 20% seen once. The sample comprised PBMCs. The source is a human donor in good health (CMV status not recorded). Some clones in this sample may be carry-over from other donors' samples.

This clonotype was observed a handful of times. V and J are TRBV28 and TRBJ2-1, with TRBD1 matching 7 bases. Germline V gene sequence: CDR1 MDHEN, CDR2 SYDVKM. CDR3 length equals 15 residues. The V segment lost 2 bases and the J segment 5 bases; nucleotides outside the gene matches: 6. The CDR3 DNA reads TGTGCCAGCAGTTTAGTAGGGACAGAAGACAATGAGCAGTTCTTC. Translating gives CASSLVGTEDNEQFF.

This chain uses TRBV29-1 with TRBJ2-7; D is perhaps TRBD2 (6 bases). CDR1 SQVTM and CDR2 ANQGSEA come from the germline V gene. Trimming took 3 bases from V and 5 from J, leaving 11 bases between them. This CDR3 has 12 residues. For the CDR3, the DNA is TGCAGCGTTGAGTCGGCGGGGAACGAGCAGTACTTC. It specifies CSVESAGNEQYF.

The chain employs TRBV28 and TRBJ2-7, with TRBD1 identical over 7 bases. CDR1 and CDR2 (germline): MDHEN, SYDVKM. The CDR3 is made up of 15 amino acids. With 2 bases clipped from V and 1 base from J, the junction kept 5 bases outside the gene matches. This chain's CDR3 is CASSLTGTVSYEQYF. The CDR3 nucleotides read TGTGCCAGCAGTTTAACCGGGACAGTTTCCTACGAGCAGTACTTC.

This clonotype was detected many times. Here the CDR3 DNA reads TGTGCCAGCAGCTTACCCGGGAGGGCCATAACCAATGAGCAGTTCTTC. Protein product: CASSLPGRAITNEQFF. The chain combines TRBV7-2 with TRBJ2-1; 8 bases match TRBD2. Germline CDR1 reads SGHTA; CDR2 reads FQGNSA. V shed 2 bases, J shed 6 bases, and the junction held 9 bases outside the gene matches. This CDR3 spans 16 amino acids.

The CDR3 reads CSAGTSGNNEQFF. The CDR3 region has the DNA TGCAGCGCCGGGACTAGCGGCAACAATGAGCAGTTCTTC. V and J are TRBV29-1 and TRBJ2-1; TRBD2 matches 11 bases. Germline CDR1 is SQVTM and CDR2 is ANQGSEA. V was clipped by 7 bases and J by 5 bases; unmatched bases: 4. The length of the CDR3 is 13 residues.

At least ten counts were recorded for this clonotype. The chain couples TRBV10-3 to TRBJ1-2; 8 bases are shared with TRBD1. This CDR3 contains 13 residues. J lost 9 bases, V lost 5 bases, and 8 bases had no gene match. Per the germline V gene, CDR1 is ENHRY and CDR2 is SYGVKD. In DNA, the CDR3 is TGTGCCATCAGTCCAGGGGGCTCTGGGAGCTACACCTTC. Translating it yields CAISPGGSGSYTF.

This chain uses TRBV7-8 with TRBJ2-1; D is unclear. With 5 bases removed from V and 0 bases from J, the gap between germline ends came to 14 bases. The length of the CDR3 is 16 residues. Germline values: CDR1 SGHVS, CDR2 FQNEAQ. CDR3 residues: CASSPRDAFSYNEQFF. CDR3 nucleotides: TGTGCCAGCAGCCCGCGTGACGCCTTCTCCTACAATGAGCAGTTCTTC.

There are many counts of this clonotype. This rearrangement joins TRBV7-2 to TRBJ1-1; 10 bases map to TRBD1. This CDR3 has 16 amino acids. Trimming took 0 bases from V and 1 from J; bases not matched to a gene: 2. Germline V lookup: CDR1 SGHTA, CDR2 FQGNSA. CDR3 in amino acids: CASSLAGTGANTEAFF. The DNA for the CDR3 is TGTGCCAGCAGCTTAGCCGGGACAGGGGCGAACACTGAAGCTTTCTTT.

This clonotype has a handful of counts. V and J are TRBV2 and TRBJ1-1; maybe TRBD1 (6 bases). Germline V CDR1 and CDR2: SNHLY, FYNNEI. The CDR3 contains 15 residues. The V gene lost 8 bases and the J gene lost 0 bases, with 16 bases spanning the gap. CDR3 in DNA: TGTGCCAGCCTAGGACAGTCGGGGGTGAACACTGAAGCTTTCTTT. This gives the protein CASLGQSGVNTEAFF.

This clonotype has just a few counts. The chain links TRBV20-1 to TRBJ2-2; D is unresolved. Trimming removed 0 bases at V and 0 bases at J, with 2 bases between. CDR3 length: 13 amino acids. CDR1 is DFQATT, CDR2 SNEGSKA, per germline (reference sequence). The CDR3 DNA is TGCAGTGCTAGAGAGACGAACACCGGGGAGCTGTTTTTT. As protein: CSARETNTGELFF.

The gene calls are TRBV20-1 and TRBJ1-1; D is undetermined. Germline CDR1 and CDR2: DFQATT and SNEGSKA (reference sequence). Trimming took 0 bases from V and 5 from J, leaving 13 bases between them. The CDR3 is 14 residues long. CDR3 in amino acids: CSARDVWMGTEAFF. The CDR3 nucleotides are TGCAGTGCTAGAGACGTGTGGATGGGGACTGAAGCTTTCTTT.

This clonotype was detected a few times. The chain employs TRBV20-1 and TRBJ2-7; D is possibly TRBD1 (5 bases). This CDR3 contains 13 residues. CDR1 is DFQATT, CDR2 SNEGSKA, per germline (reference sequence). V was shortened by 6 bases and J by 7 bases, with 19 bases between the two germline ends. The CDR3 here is CSARTNRAEEQYF. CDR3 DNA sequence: TGCAGTGCCAGGACAAATAGGGCCGAGGAGCAGTACTTC.

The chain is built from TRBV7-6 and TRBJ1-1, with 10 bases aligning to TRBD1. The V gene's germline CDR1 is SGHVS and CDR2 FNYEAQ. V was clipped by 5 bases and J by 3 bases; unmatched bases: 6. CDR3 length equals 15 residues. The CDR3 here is CASSPGTGEDTEAFF. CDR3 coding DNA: TGTGCCAGCAGCCCCGGGACAGGGGAAGACACTGAAGCTTTCTTT.

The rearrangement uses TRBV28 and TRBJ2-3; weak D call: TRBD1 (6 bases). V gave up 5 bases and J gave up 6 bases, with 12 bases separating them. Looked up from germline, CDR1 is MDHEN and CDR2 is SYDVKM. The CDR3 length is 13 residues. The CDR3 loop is CASSGDTTDTQYF. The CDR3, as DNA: TGTGCCAGCAGTGGGGACACCACGGATACGCAGTATTTT.

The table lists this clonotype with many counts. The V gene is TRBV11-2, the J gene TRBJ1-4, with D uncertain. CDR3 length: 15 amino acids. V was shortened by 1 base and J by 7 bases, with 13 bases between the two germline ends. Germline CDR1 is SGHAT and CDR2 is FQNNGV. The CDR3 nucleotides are TGTGCCAGCAGCTTAGTGGGCGGACCTGGTGAAAAACTGTTTTTT. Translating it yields CASSLVGGPGEKLFF.

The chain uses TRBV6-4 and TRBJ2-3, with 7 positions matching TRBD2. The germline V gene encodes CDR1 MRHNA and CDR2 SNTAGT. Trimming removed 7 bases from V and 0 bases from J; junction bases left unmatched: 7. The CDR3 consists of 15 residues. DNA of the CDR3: TGTGCCAGCACCTTAAGCGGGAAGAGCACAGATACGCAGTATTTT. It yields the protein CASTLSGKSTDTQYF.

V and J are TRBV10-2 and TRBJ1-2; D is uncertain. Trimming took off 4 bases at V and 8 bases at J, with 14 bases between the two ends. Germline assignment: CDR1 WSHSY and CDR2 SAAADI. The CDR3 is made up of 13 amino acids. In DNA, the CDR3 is TGCGCCAGCAGTGTAGATCCCATTAGGGGCTACACCTTC. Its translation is CASSVDPIRGYTF.

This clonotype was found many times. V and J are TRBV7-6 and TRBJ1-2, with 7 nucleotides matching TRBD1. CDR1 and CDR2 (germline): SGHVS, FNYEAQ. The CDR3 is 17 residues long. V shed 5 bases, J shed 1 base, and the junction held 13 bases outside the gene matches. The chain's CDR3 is CASSPRTGLGHNYGYTF. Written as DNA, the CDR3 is TGTGCCAGCAGCCCACGGACAGGCCTGGGTCATAACTATGGCTACACCTTC. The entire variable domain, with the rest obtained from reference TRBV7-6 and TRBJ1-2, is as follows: GAGVSQSPRYKVTKRGQDVALRCDPISGHVSLYWYRQALGQGPEFLTYFNYEAQQDKSGLPNDRFSAERPEGSISTLTIQRTEQRDSAMYRCASSPRTGLGHNYGYTFGSGTRLTVV.

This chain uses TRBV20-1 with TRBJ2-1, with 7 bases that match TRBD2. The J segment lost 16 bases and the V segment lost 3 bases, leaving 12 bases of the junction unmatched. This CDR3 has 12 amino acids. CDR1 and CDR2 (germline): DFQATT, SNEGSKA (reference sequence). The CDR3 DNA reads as TGCAGTGCTAGGGCCAAAGCGGGAATGAGATTCTTC. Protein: CSARAKAGMRFF.

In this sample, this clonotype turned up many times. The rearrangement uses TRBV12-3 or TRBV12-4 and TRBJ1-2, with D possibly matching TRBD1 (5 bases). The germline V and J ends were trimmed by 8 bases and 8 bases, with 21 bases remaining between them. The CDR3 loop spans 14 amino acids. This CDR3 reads CASARTGEFRGYTF. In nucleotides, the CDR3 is TGTGCCAGCGCCCGAACGGGGGAATTCAGAGGCTACACCTTC.

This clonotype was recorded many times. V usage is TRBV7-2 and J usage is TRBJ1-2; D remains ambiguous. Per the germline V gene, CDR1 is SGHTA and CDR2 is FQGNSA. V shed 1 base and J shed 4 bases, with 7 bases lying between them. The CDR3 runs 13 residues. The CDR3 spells CASSLGSVYGYTF. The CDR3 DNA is TGTGCCAGCAGCTTAGGCAGTGTCTATGGCTACACCTTC.

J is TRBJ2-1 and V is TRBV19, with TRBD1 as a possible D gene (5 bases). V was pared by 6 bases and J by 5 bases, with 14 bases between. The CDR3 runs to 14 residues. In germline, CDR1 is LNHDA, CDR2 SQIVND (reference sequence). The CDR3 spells CASSPSRANNEQFF. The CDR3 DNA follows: TGTGCCAGTAGCCCCAGCAGGGCGAACAATGAGCAGTTCTTC.

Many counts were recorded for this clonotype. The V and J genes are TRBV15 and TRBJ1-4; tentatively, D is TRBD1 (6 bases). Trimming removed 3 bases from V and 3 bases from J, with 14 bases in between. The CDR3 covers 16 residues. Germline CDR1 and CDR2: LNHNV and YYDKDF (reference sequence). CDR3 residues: CATSRFRGHSNEKLFF. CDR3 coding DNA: TGTGCCACCAGCAGGTTCCGGGGACACTCTAATGAAAAACTGTTTTTT.

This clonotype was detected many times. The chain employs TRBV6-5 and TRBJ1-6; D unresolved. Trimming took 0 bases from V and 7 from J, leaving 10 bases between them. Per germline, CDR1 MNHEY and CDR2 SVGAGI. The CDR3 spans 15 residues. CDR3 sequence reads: CASSYSIRLNSPLHF. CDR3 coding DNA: TGTGCCAGCAGTTACTCGATCCGTTTAAATTCACCCCTCCACTTT.

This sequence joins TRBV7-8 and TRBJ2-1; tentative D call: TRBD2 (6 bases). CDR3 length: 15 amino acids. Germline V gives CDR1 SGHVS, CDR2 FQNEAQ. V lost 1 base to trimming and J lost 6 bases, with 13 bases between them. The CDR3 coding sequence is TGTGCCAGCAGCTTAGTTGGGGGGTTCCCCAATGAGCAGTTCTTC. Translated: CASSLVGGFPNEQFF.